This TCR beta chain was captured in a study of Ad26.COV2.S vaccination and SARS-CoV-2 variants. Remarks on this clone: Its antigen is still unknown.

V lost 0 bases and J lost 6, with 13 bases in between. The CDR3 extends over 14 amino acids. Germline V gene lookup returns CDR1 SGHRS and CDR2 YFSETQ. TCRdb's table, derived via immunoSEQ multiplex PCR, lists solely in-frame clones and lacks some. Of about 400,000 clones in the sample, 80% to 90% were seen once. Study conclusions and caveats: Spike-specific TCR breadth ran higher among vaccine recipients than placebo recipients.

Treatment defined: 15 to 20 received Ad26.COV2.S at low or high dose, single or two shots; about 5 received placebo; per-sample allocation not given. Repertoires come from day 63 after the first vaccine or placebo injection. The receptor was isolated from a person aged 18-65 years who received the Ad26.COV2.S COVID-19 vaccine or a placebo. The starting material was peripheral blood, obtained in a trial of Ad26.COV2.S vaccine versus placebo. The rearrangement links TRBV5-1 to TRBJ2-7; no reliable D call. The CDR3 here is CASSLGSQNGEQYF. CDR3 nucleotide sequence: TGCGCCAGCAGCTTGGGTTCCCAGAACGGCGAGCAGTACTTC.